This T cell receptor (beta chain) comes out of a study of blood T cells in healthy people across ages. Findings and caveats of the study: TCR beta diversity tracked closely with naive T cell percentage.

The use of a sample-barcoded 5' primer and a J-beta primer mix characterized a second PCR of about 6 to 11 cycles. TCRdb redid the calling of the 5' RACE reads with MiXCR, one entry per CDR3 protein. The sample contains around 1,000,000 distinct CDR3 sequences, around two fifths of which appear only once. This clonotype was counted ten times or more. No antigen is known for it. Germline CDR1 and CDR2: SEHNR and FQNEAQ (reference sequence). CDR3 length: 18 amino acids. Trimming stripped 1 base from V and 1 base from J, with 17 bases between. The sequence was obtained from a young man in good health. The J gene is TRBJ1-5, the V gene TRBV7-9; the D is unclear. Input material: blood. CDR3 in amino acids: CASSLGSTAIESNQPQHF. The CDR3 DNA follows: TGTGCCAGCAGCTTAGGGAGTACAGCGATTGAGAGCAATCAGCCCCAGCATTTT.